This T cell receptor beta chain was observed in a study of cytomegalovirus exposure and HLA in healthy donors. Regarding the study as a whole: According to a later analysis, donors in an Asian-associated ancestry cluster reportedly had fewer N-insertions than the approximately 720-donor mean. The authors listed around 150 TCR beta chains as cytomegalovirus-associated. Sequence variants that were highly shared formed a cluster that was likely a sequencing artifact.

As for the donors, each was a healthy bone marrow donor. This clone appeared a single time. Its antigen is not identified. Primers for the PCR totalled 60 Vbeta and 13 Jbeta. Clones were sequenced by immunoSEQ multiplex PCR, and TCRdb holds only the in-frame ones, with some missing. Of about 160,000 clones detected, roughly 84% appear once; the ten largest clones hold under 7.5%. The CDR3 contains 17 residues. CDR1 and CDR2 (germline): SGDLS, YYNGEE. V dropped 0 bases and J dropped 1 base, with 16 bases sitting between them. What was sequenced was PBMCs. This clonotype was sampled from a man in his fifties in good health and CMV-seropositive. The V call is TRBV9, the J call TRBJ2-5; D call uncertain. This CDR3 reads CASSVAPKAAFQETQYF. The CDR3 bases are TGTGCCAGCAGCGTAGCGCCCAAGGCGGCCTTCCAAGAGACCCAGTACTTC. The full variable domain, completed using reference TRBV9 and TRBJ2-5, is DSGVTQTPKHLITATGQRVTLRCSPRSGDLSVYWYQQSLDQGLQFLIQYYNGEERAKGNILERFSAQQFPDLHSELNLSSLELGDSALYFCASSVAPKAAFQETQYFGPGTRLLVL.